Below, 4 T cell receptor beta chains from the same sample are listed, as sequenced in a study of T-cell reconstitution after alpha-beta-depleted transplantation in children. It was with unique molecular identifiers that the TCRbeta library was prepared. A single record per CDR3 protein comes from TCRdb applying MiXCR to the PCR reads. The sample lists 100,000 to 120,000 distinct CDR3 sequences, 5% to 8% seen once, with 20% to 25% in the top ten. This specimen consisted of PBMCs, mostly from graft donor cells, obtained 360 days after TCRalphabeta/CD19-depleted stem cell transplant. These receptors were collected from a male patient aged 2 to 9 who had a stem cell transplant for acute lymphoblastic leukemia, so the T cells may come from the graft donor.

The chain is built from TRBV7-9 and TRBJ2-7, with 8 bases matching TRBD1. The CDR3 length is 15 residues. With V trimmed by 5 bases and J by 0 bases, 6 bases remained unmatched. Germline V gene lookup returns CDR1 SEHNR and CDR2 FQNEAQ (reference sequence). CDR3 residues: CASSHRDRNSYEQYF. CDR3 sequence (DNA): TGTGCCAGCAGCCATCGGGACAGGAACTCCTACGAGCAGTACTTC.

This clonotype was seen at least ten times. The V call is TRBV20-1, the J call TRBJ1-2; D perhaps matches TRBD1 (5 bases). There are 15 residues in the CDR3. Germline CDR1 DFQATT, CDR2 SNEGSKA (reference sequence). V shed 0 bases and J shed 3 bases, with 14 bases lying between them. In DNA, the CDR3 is TGCAGTGCTAGAGATCCCCGGGGGATTGACTATGGCTACACCTTC. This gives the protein CSARDPRGIDYGYTF.

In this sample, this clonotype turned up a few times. The CDR3 region has the DNA TGTGCCAGCAGCCCAAAGGGGACTATCGCCTACGAGCAGTACTTC. The encoded protein is CASSPKGTIAYEQYF. This rearrangement joins TRBV7-8 to TRBJ2-7, with 7 bases identical to TRBD2. With 5 bases clipped from V and 2 bases from J, the junction kept 9 bases outside the gene matches. The CDR3 spans 15 residues. Germline V gene data show CDR1 as SGHVS and CDR2 as FQNEAQ.

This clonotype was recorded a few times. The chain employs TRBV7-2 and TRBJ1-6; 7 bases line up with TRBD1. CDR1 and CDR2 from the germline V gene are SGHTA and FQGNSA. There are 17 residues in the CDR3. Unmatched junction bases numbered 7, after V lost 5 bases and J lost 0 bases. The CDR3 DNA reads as TGTGCCAGCAGCCCCCGACAGGGCATCTCCTATAATTCACCCCTCCACTTT. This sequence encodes CASSPRQGISYNSPLHF.